This T cell receptor beta chain stems from a study of T-cell reconstitution after alpha-beta-depleted transplantation in children. It was with unique molecular identifiers that the TCRbeta library was prepared. TCRdb used MiXCR to reprocess the PCR reads, holding one entry per CDR3 protein. This table has some 520,000 distinct CDR3 sequences, approximately 30% appearing once. This specimen was PBMCs from the stem cell graft donor, taken from the stem cell graft. The TCR was taken from a human donor who donated a stem cell graft to a child with aplastic anemia.

The CDR3 sequence: CASSLSAFNYGYTF. The CDR3 region has the DNA TGTGCCAGCAGTTTGTCAGCCTTTAACTATGGCTACACCTTC. The chain has TRBV12-3 or TRBV12-4 and TRBJ1-2; D gene unclear. Trimming took off 3 bases at V and 1 base at J, with 9 bases between the two ends. The CDR3 has 14 amino acids.